This is a list of T cell receptor beta chains from one sample in a study of T-cell reconstitution after alpha-beta-depleted transplantation in children. TCRdb analysed the PCR reads with MiXCR anew, one entry per CDR3 protein. The sample holds roughly 30,000 distinct CDR3 sequences, about 7% seen once. The specimen was peripheral blood, collected 60 days after TCRalphabeta/CD19-depleted stem cell transplant. The source is a child less than two years old who had a stem cell transplant for acute myeloid leukemia, so the T cells may come from the graft donor. The CDR3 runs from the conserved cysteine through the conserved F or W. Each record gives: D gene, clone size, V gene, J gene, CDR3 protein, CDR3 DNA. The D gene is left open where the match is weak. Clone size is stated in some rows and not others, as once, few, many or a class when expanded.

D gene: .; clone size: many; V gene: TRBV6-2/TRBV6-3; J gene: TRBJ1-1; CDR3 protein: CASRLNTEAFF; CDR3 DNA: TGTGCCAGCAGACTGAACACTGAAGCTTTCTTT
D gene: .; clone size: many; V gene: TRBV5-1; J gene: TRBJ2-5; CDR3 protein: CASSREAARETQYF; CDR3 DNA: TGCGCCAGTTCAAGGGAGGCGGCCCGAGAGACCCAGTACTTC
D gene: .; clone size: .; V gene: TRBV30; J gene: TRBJ2-5; CDR3 protein: CAWNSGSETQYF; CDR3 DNA: TGTGCCTGGAATTCCGGGTCGGAGACCCAGTACTTC
D gene: TRBD1; clone size: many; V gene: TRBV30; J gene: TRBJ1-2; CDR3 protein: CAWTWTGAYGYTF; CDR3 DNA: TGTGCCTGGACTTGGACAGGAGCCTATGGCTACACCTTC
D gene: TRBD2; clone size: many; V gene: TRBV11-2; J gene: TRBJ2-5; CDR3 protein: CASSLLAGGLQETQYF; CDR3 DNA: TGTGCCAGCAGCTTACTAGCGGGGGGGCTCCAAGAGACCCAGTACTTC
D gene: TRBD2; clone size: many; V gene: TRBV29-1; J gene: TRBJ2-3; CDR3 protein: CSVVGRTSGMADTQYF; CDR3 DNA: TGCAGCGTTGTGGGGCGGACTAGCGGGATGGCAGATACGCAGTATTTT
D gene: .; clone size: many; V gene: TRBV12-3/TRBV12-4; J gene: TRBJ1-5; CDR3 protein: CASSLDGHSNQPQHF; CDR3 DNA: TGTGCCAGCAGTTTAGACGGACATAGCAATCAGCCCCAGCATTTT
D gene: .; clone size: .; V gene: TRBV29-1; J gene: TRBJ2-7; CDR3 protein: CSVRRPPLYEQYF; CDR3 DNA: TGCAGCGTTCGACGACCCCCTCTCTACGAGCAGTACTTC
D gene: .; clone size: many; V gene: TRBV25-1; J gene: TRBJ2-4; CDR3 protein: CASSPGKNIQYF; CDR3 DNA: TGTGCCAGCAGTCCAGGGAAAAACATTCAGTACTTC
D gene: TRBD1; clone size: few; V gene: TRBV30; J gene: TRBJ2-7; CDR3 protein: CAWGTGQGFYEQYF; CDR3 DNA: TGTGCCTGGGGCACGGGACAGGGGTTCTACGAGCAGTACTTC
D gene: TRBD2; clone size: many; V gene: TRBV4-1; J gene: TRBJ2-7; CDR3 protein: CASSQVVLAGSYEQYF; CDR3 DNA: TGCGCCAGCAGCCAAGTGGTGCTAGCGGGATCCTACGAGCAGTACTTC
D gene: .; clone size: .; V gene: TRBV30; J gene: TRBJ2-1; CDR3 protein: CAWTASGTYNEQFF; CDR3 DNA: TGTGCCTGGACGGCCAGCGGAACCTACAATGAGCAGTTCTTC
D gene: .; clone size: many; V gene: TRBV15; J gene: TRBJ1-5; CDR3 protein: CATSRDWGGNQPQHF; CDR3 DNA: TGTGCCACCAGCAGAGATTGGGGGGGCAATCAGCCCCAGCATTTT
D gene: .; clone size: many; V gene: TRBV7-9; J gene: TRBJ1-6; CDR3 protein: CASTSTASSYNSPLHF; CDR3 DNA: TGTGCCAGCACCTCGACAGCGAGCTCCTATAATTCACCCCTCCACTTT
D gene: .; clone size: many; V gene: TRBV7-9; J gene: TRBJ2-1; CDR3 protein: CASSDERNEQFF; CDR3 DNA: TGTGCCAGCAGCGACGAACGGAATGAGCAGTTCTTC
D gene: TRBD1; clone size: many; V gene: TRBV18; J gene: TRBJ2-7; CDR3 protein: CASSPGQDSYEQYF; CDR3 DNA: TGTGCCAGCTCACCAGGACAGGACTCCTACGAGCAGTACTTC
D gene: .; clone size: many; V gene: TRBV6-5; J gene: TRBJ2-5; CDR3 protein: CASRRTGRGQETQYF; CDR3 DNA: TGTGCCAGCAGGAGGACAGGGCGGGGGCAAGAGACCCAGTACTTC
D gene: .; clone size: .; V gene: TRBV28; J gene: TRBJ2-5; CDR3 protein: CASSFSDPLETQYF; CDR3 DNA: TGTGCCAGCAGTTTCTCCGACCCTTTGGAGACCCAGTACTTC
D gene: .; clone size: many; V gene: TRBV28; J gene: TRBJ2-7; CDR3 protein: CASIGGRSYEQYF; CDR3 DNA: TGTGCCAGCATTGGGGGGCGCTCCTACGAGCAGTACTTC
D gene: TRBD1; clone size: many; V gene: TRBV19; J gene: TRBJ1-5; CDR3 protein: CASSIFGTANNQPQHF; CDR3 DNA: TGTGCCAGTAGTATATTCGGGACAGCTAACAATCAGCCCCAGCATTTT
D gene: .; clone size: many; V gene: TRBV7-2; J gene: TRBJ2-7; CDR3 protein: CASSLGDYYEQYF; CDR3 DNA: TGTGCCAGCAGCTTAGGAGACTACTACGAGCAGTACTTC
D gene: .; clone size: many; V gene: TRBV5-1; J gene: TRBJ2-3; CDR3 protein: CASSLKGHGTDTQYF; CDR3 DNA: TGCGCCAGCAGCTTGAAGGGGCATGGCACAGATACGCAGTATTTT
D gene: .; clone size: many; V gene: TRBV4-3; J gene: TRBJ2-2; CDR3 protein: CASSQEVVGKETGELFF; CDR3 DNA: TGCGCCAGCAGCCAAGAGGTGGTGGGAAAGGAAACCGGGGAGCTGTTTTTT